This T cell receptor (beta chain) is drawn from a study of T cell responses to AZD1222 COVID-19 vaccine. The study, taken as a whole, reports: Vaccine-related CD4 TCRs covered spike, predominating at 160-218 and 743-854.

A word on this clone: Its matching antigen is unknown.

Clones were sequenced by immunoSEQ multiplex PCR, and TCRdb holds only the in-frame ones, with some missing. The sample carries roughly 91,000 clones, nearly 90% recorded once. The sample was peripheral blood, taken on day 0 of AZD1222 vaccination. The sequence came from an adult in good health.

The CDR3 region has the DNA TGTGCCACCAGCGGGACCCGATGCCAACCCGGGCGGGAATTAAGCTCCTACGAGCAGTACGTC. Translation gives CATSGTRCQPGRELSSYEQYV. The rearrangement links TRBV24-1 to TRBJ2-7; possibly TRBD2 for D (6 bases). Germline V gene sequence: CDR1 KGHDR, CDR2 SFDVKD. Trimming shortened V by 7 bases and J by 0 bases, and 33 bases separated the two germline ends. The CDR3 has 21 residues.